These T cell receptor beta chains were read from a single sample in a study of human T cells and chemical hapten exposure. TCRdb reanalysed the RACE reads using MiXCR and keeps one entry per CDR3 protein. The sample lists about 41,000 distinct CDR3 sequences; 3.5% to 4% were seen once. This specimen consisted of whole blood, obtained in connection with sensitization to the hapten diphenylcyclopropenone (DPC). All receptors come from a man aged 45-65 years with alopecia areata. Some clones in this sample may be carry-over from other donors' samples. The CDR3 runs from the conserved cysteine through the conserved F or W. The D gene is left open where the match is weak. Expanded clones are given a class, and other clones once, few, many or no size at all.

>many|TRBD1|TRBJ1-6|TRBV20-1
TGCAGTGTTACCGGGACAGGGGAAAGTTCACCCCTCCACTTT
CSVTGTGESSPLHF
>.|.|TRBJ1-1|TRBV7-8
TGTGCCAGCAGCTTGTTTATCGACACTGAAGCTTTCTTT
CASSLFIDTEAFF
>many|TRBD1|TRBJ1-4|TRBV6-6
TGTGCCAGCAGTTACGTGGGACAGGGACATGAAAAACTGTTTTTT
CASSYVGQGHEKLFF
>many|TRBD1|TRBJ2-1|TRBV29-1
TGCATGGGGACAGGGGACGTCTATGAGCAGTTCTTC
CMGTGDVYEQFF
>many|.|TRBJ1-2|TRBV5-1
TGCGCCAGCAGCGCTTCGTCAGGGACCACCTATGGCTACACCTTC
CASSASSGTTYGYTF
>many|.|TRBJ1-1|TRBV11-2
TGTGCCAGCAGCTTAGGTATGGACATTTACTTT
CASSLGMDIYF
>many|TRBD1|TRBJ2-1|TRBV7-9
TGTGCCAGCAGCTTAGCGGGACAGGGCTACAATGAGCAGTTCTTC
CASSLAGQGYNEQFF
>many|.|TRBJ1-2|TRBV18
TGTGCCAGCTCACCACCTCAGGGCGGGCAGTACGGCTACACCTTC
CASSPPQGGQYGYTF
>many|TRBD1|TRBJ2-1|TRBV4-2
TGTGCCAGCAGCCCAACGGGACAGCACCTAGTCTTC
CASSPTGQHLVF
>many|.|TRBJ2-1|TRBV5-4
TGTGCCAGCAGCCCCAGACTCTTTAACTACAATGAGCAGTTCTTC
CASSPRLFNYNEQFF
>many|TRBD2|TRBJ2-7|TRBV7-2
TGTGCCAGCAGCATGGGGGGGGATAAGTCCTACGAGCAGTACTTC
CASSMGGDKSYEQYF
>many|.|TRBJ2-5|TRBV29-1
TGCAGCGTTGGGGGTCTGGGGGAGACCCAGTACTTC
CSVGGLGETQYF
>many|TRBD1|TRBJ2-2|TRBV7-2
TGTGCCAGCAGCACTTCTCCCAGGGGGCGCGCCGGGGAGCTGTTTTTT
CASSTSPRGRAGELFF
>many|.|TRBJ2-1|TRBV27
TGTGCCAGCAGTTTACCCACTAGCTCCTACAATGAGCAGTTCTTC
CASSLPTSSYNEQFF
>many|.|TRBJ1-5|TRBV27
TGTGCCAGCAGTTCCTCGGATCAGCCCCAGCATTTT
CASSSSDQPQHF
>.|.|TRBJ2-2|TRBV5-1
TGCGCCAGCAGCTTGGAGGGGGCGAACACCGGGGAGCTGTTTTTT
CASSLEGANTGELFF
>many|TRBD1|TRBJ1-5|TRBV6-6
TGTGCCATCCACTTAACCCCGGGACAGGGGGCGCTCGGTCAGCCCCAGCATTTT
CAIHLTPGQGALGQPQHF
>.|.|TRBJ1-5|TRBV3-1
TGTGCCAGCAGCCCGGGACACAGCAATCAGCCCCAGCATTTT
CASSPGHSNQPQHF
>many|.|TRBJ2-2|TRBV6-2/TRBV6-3
TGTGCCAGCAGTTACGGAACAGAGAACACCGGGGAGCTGTTTTTT
CASSYGTENTGELFF
>many|TRBD2|TRBJ2-1|TRBV5-1
TGCGCCAGCGGGCTAGCGGGAAACGATGAGCAGTTCTTC
CASGLAGNDEQFF
>many|TRBD1|TRBJ2-3|TRBV5-1
TGCGCCAGCAGCTTGGCCGGTCGACAGGGGTTCACAGATACGCAGTATTTT
CASSLAGRQGFTDTQYF
>few|.|TRBJ1-1|TRBV25-1
TGTGCCAGCAGTACTCAGGGAGACACTGAAGCTTTCTTT
CASSTQGDTEAFF
>many|TRBD2|TRBJ2-3|TRBV20-1
TGCAGTGCTAGAGATCTTGGACTAGCGGGAGGGATTAGCACAGATACGCAGTATTTT
CSARDLGLAGGISTDTQYF
>many|.|TRBJ1-6|TRBV7-9
TGTGCCAGCAGCCTAGACACCTCATCCCTCCACTTT
CASSLDTSSLHF
>.|.|TRBJ1-3|TRBV5-1
TGCGCCAGCAGCTTGGATTTTGGAAACACCATATATTTT
CASSLDFGNTIYF
>many|.|TRBJ1-1|TRBV20-1
TGCAGTGCTAGTCATCCAGGGAACACTGAAGCTTTCTTT
CSASHPGNTEAFF
>many|TRBD2|TRBJ2-5|TRBV12-3/TRBV12-4
TGTGCCAGCAGTTTATTCGCGGGAGAAGAGACCCAGTACTTC
CASSLFAGEETQYF
>many|TRBD2|TRBJ2-2|TRBV19
TGTGCCAGTAGTCCAGCGGGGAAGAACACCGGGGAGCTGTTTTTT
CASSPAGKNTGELFF
>many|TRBD2|TRBJ2-3|TRBV3-1
TGTGCCAGCAGCCCCCCTAGCGGGATAAGCACAGATACGCAGTATTTT
CASSPPSGISTDTQYF
>medium-sized|.|TRBJ2-1|TRBV6-1
TGTGCCAGCACCGAAGGTGTCCTAAGCAATGAGCAGTTCTTC
CASTEGVLSNEQFF
>many|.|TRBJ2-3|TRBV5-1
TGCGCCAGCAGCTTAGGTAGTCACACGCAGTATTTT
CASSLGSHTQYF
>.|.|TRBJ1-1|TRBV12-3/TRBV12-4
TGTGCCAGCAGCAACGGGATTGGCACTGAAGCTTTCTTT
CASSNGIGTEAFF
>many|.|TRBJ2-3|TRBV30
TGTGCCTGGAGTCGAGGGGGGCATGGGGATACGCAGTATTTT
CAWSRGGHGDTQYF
>many|.|TRBJ1-5|TRBV4-2
TGTGCCAGCAGCCAAGATTGGAGGATGAGCAATCAGCCCCAGCATTTT
CASSQDWRMSNQPQHF
>many|.|TRBJ1-6|TRBV28
TGTGCCAGCAGTTCCGGACAGTTGGGGAATTCACCCCTCCACTTT
CASSSGQLGNSPLHF
>many|.|TRBJ2-7|TRBV6-2/TRBV6-3
TGTGCCAGCAGTTACCGCCTCCTTGGGGGCAACTACGAGCAGTACTTC
CASSYRLLGGNYEQYF
>.|.|TRBJ1-1|TRBV5-1
TGCGCCAGCAGCTTGGCAGAGAACACTGAAGCTTTCTTT
CASSLAENTEAFF
>many|.|TRBJ2-3|TRBV20-1
TGCAGTGCTAGCACAGATACGCAGTATTTT
CSASTDTQYF
>many|TRBD2|TRBJ2-3|TRBV30
TGTGCCTGGAACAGACGGGCTAGCGGGAGAAACGCAGATACGCAGTATTTT
CAWNRRASGRNADTQYF
>many|TRBD2|TRBJ2-1|TRBV27
TGTGCCAGCAGTTATTATGGGACTAGCTCAGCCAGAAATGAGCAGTTCTTC
CASSYYGTSSARNEQFF
>many|TRBD2|TRBJ2-3|TRBV12-3/TRBV12-4
TGTGCCAGCAGTTTTTCACTAGCGGGAGGTGGGAATACGCAGTATTTT
CASSFSLAGGGNTQYF
>many|TRBD1|TRBJ2-4|TRBV20-1
TGCAGTGCAGGCAGGGGGCGCTACATTCAGTACTTC
CSAGRGRYIQYF
>many|.|TRBJ2-3|TRBV10-2
TGCGCCAGCGGGGACATATCAGATACGCAGTATTTT
CASGDISDTQYF
>many|.|TRBJ1-5|TRBV5-8
TGTGCCAGCAGCCCAAATCGAAATCAGCCCCAGCATTTT
CASSPNRNQPQHF
>many|.|TRBJ1-5|TRBV20-1
TGCAGTGCTAGAGATGCGGGGGGAAAGAGCAATCAGCCCCAGCATTTT
CSARDAGGKSNQPQHF